This T cell receptor (beta chain) derives from a study of Graves' ophthalmopathy and Graves' hyperthyroidism. Study-level information: The collection of peripheral blood took place at initial diagnosis, before any treatment. Regarding the study as a whole: Blood also harbored most expanded thyroid clonotypes above 0.001 frequency.

This clonotype is a singleton in its sample. Antigen: not known. TCR beta CDR3 amplification used RNA transcripts. Second-round multiplex PCR came after a first-round RT-PCR that employed HTBI primers. TCRdb recomputed calls from the multiplex PCR reads with MiXCR, one row per CDR3 protein. The top ten hold 8% to 10% of the sample, which has some 170,000 distinct CDR3 sequences, around 39% seen once. Ophthalmopathy in the donors was of moderate-to-severe activity, with CAS ≥3, NOSPECS ≥4 and duration under 3 months. Sequencing was done on a sample of peripheral blood. The sequence came from a man aged 25 to 40 with Graves' ophthalmopathy.

CDR3: CASAGNTEAFF. As DNA, the CDR3 is TGTGCCAGCGCGGGCAACACTGAAGCTTTCTTT. V and J are TRBV7-8 and TRBJ1-1; D call uncertain. The CDR3 is made up of 11 amino acids. V was pared by 8 bases and J by 2 bases, with 6 bases between. Germline CDR1 is SGHVS and CDR2 is FQNEAQ.